Sequencing of this TCR beta chain was carried out in a study of blood T cells in healthy people across ages. General study findings and limits: Observed TCR beta diversity per million T cells went down as age went up. This fall followed a roughly linear course with age. Underestimates were what the diversity estimates from one million T cells were considered to be.

With respect to this clonotype: Antigen: not known.

The use of a sample-barcoded 5' primer and a J-beta primer mix characterized a second PCR of roughly 6 to 12 cycles. MiXCR was run by TCRdb on the 5' RACE reads, yielding one entry per CDR3 protein. In the table there are roughly 2 million distinct CDR3 sequences, roughly 52% of which are singletons. V lost 6 bases, J lost 4 bases, and 4 bases stayed unmatched. This CDR3 region has 12 residues. Germline V gene lookup returns CDR1 SQVTM and CDR2 ANQGSEA. The sample taken for sequencing was blood. The chain links TRBV29-1 to TRBJ1-2; 8 bases align to TRBD1. The source of this sequence is a woman between 40 and 50 years old in good health. The CDR3 sequence: CSVHGQGYGYTF. In DNA, the CDR3 is TGCAGCGTCCACGGACAGGGCTATGGCTACACCTTC.